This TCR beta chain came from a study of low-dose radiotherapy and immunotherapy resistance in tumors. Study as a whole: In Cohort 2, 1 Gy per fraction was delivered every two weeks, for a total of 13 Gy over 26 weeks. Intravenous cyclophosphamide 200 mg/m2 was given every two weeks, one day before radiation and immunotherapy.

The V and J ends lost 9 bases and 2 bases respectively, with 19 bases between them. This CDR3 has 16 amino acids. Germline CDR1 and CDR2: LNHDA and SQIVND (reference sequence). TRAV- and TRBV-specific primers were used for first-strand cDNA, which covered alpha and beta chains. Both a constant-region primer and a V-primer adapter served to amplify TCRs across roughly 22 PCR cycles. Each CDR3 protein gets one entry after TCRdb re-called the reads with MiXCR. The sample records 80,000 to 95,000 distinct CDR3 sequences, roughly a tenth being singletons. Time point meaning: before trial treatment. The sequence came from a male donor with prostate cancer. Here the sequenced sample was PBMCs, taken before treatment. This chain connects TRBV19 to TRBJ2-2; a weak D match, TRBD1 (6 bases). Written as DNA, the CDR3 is TGTGCCAGCCTGGAATCCGGGACACGCAACACCGGGGAGCTGTTTTTT. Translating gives CASLESGTRNTGELFF.